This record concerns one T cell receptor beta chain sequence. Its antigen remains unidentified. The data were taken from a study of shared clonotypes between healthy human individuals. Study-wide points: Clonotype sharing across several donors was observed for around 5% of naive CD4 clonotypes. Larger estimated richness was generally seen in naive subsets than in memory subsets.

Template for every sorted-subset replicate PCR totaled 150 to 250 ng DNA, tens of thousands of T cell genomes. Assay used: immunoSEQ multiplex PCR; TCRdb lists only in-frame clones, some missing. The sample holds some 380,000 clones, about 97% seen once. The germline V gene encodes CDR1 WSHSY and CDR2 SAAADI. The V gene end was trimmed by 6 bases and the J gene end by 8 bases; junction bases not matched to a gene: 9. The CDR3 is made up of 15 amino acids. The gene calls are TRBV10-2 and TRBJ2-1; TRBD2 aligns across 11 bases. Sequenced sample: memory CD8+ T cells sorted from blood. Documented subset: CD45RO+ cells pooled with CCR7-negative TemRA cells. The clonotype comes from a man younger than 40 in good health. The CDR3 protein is CASSLLAGVSDEQFF. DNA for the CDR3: TGCGCCAGCAGCCTACTAGCGGGAGTTAGCGATGAGCAGTTCTTC.